This is a list of T cell receptor beta chains from one sample in a study of blood T cell repertoires in COVID-19. TCRdb's copy holds only in-frame clones and misses some; the assay was immunoSEQ multiplex PCR. The table shows around 450,000 clones, with less than 95% occurring only once. Sequencing was performed on PBMCs or T cells enriched from blood (not recorded which). These receptors were collected from a man aged 18 to 30 who had recovered from COVID-19. The CDR3 runs from the conserved cysteine through the conserved F or W. D genes are given only for firm matches. Rows give clone size only sometimes, using once, few, many, or a class for an expanded clone.

cdr3_nt cdr3_aa j_call d_call v_call clone_size
TGTGCCAGCAGCGCGCCCACCTCCGGACAGGCGCTCTATGGCTACACCTTC CASSAPTSGQALYGYTF TRBJ1-2 TRBD1 TRBV9 NA
TGTGCCAGCAGCCCCCAGACTAGCGGGAGTGGGAATGAGCAGTTCTTC CASSPQTSGSGNEQFF TRBJ2-1 TRBD2 TRBV11-2 NA
TGTGCTAGTGGTTTGTCCTCAGATACGCAGTATTTT CASGLSSDTQYF TRBJ2-3 NA TRBV12-5 NA
TGTGCCAGCAGTTTAGTGGGGGCCGGCACAGATACGCAGTATTTT CASSLVGAGTDTQYF TRBJ2-3 NA TRBV28 NA
TGTGCCAGCAGCTTGGGCGGGGGGCCCTACAATGAGCAGTTCTTC CASSLGGGPYNEQFF TRBJ2-1 TRBD2 TRBV5-4 once
TGTGCCAGCAGCCGAGCACCACAGGCAACTAATGAAAAACTGTTTTTT CASSRAPQATNEKLFF TRBJ1-4 NA TRBV7-8 NA
TGCGCCAGCAGCCCCCGGGACAGGGACACCTACGAGCAGTACTTC CASSPRDRDTYEQYF TRBJ2-7 TRBD1 TRBV5-1 once
TGTGCCAGCTCACGGACAGAAGGTCAGCCCCAGCATTTT CASSRTEGQPQHF TRBJ1-5 NA TRBV18 NA
TGTGCCAGCAGCTTGAGACCGGGGGATATTAGCTCCGGGGAGCTGTTTTTT CASSLRPGDISSGELFF TRBJ2-2 NA TRBV7-9 NA
TGTGCCACCCTAAGGAGCTCCTACGAGCAGTACTTC CATLRSSYEQYF TRBJ2-7 NA TRBV28 NA
TGTGCCAGCAGGGTGAGCGGACTGAGGAGAGAGACCCAGTACTTC CASRVSGLRRETQYF TRBJ2-5 NA TRBV28 NA
TGTGCCAGCAGTGAACGGGGGGGCCATACCTACGAGCAGTACTTC CASSERGGHTYEQYF TRBJ2-7 TRBD2 TRBV2 NA
TGTGCCAGCAGCCGGAGTATCCAAGAGACCCAGTACTTC CASSRSIQETQYF TRBJ2-5 NA TRBV7-8 NA
TGTGCCAGCAGCCACGGACTAGCAGGGACCCAGTACTTC CASSHGLAGTQYF TRBJ2-5 TRBD2 TRBV3-1/TRBV3-2 NA
TGTGCCAGCAGTTTTCGTTTTCGTAATTCACCCCTCCACTTT CASSFRFRNSPLHF TRBJ1-6 NA TRBV28 NA
TGTGCCAGCAGTCTTGACCTCCTAGTAGAGCAGTTCTTC CASSLDLLVEQFF TRBJ2-1 NA TRBV6-5 NA
TGTGCCATCAGTGTGCTAGGGGATAATCAGCCCCAGCATTTT CAISVLGDNQPQHF TRBJ1-5 NA TRBV10-3 NA